Listed below are T cell receptor beta chains from one sample, sequenced in a study of shared clonotypes between healthy human individuals. Produced via immunoSEQ multiplex PCR; TCRdb's table is partial and in-frame only. The sample lists 2 million to 2.5 million clones, more than 80% seen once, with about 0.41% in the top ten. Sequencing was performed on naive CD4+ T cells from PBMCs. The source of these receptors is a man aged 18 to 30 in good health. Some clones in this sample may be carry-over from other donors' samples. The CDR3 runs from the conserved cysteine through the conserved F or W. A D gene is named only where the DNA matches it firmly. Some rows have no size entry. The others give once, few or many, or a class for an expanded clone.

d_call j_call v_call clone_size cdr3_aa cdr3_nt
TRBD1 TRBJ2-7 TRBV5-6 NA CASSWTRDSSYEQYF TGTGCCAGCAGCTGGACCCGGGACAGTTCCTACGAGCAGTACTTC
NA TRBJ2-1 TRBV10-3 NA CAISEGGSYNEQFF TGTGCCATCAGTGAAGGGGGGAGCTACAATGAGCAGTTCTTC
NA TRBJ1-3 TRBV7-2 NA CASSTGGSGNTIYF TGTGCCAGCAGCACGGGTGGGTCCGGAAACACCATATATTTT
NA TRBJ1-2 TRBV25-1 NA CASSKPGPPLGYTF TGTGCCAGCAGTAAACCGGGACCGCCCCTTGGCTACACCTTC
NA TRBJ2-7 TRBV2 few CASSPAYEQYF TGTGCCAGCTCCCCGGCTTACGAGCAGTACTTC
TRBD1 TRBJ1-2 TRBV11-2 NA CASSGYRDREVGYTF TGTGCCAGCAGCGGGTACCGGGACAGGGAGGTTGGCTACACCTTC
TRBD1 TRBJ2-2 TRBV7-8 NA CASSRRDRPRNTGELFF TGTGCCAGCAGCCGCAGGGACAGACCCCGGAACACCGGGGAGCTGTTTTTT
NA TRBJ2-2 TRBV7-9 NA CASSLGRRSGNTGELFF TGTGCCAGCAGCTTAGGGCGGAGGTCTGGAAACACCGGGGAGCTGTTTTTT
TRBD1 TRBJ1-1 TRBV6-1 NA CASRAGTGYTEAFF TGTGCCAGCAGGGCCGGGACAGGGTACACTGAAGCTTTCTTT
NA TRBJ2-2 TRBV12-5 NA CASGLDVGELFF TGTGCTAGTGGTTTGGACGTCGGGGAGCTGTTTTTT
TRBD2 TRBJ2-1 TRBV12-5 NA CASGLGGTSGHNEQFF TGTGCTAGTGGTTTGGGAGGGACTAGCGGCCACAATGAGCAGTTCTTC
TRBD1 TRBJ1-1 TRBV5-4 few CASSFGLGQMNTEAFF TGTGCCAGCAGCTTTGGACTGGGACAGATGAACACTGAAGCTTTCTTT
NA TRBJ2-3 TRBV7-3 NA CASSLRASSGDTQYF TGTGCCAGCAGCTTAAGGGCTAGTAGCGGAGATACGCAGTATTTT
TRBD1 TRBJ1-1 TRBV7-7 NA CASSPYPGQGDTEAFF TGTGCCAGCAGCCCGTACCCGGGACAGGGTGACACTGAAGCTTTCTTT
NA TRBJ1-2 TRBV27 NA CASRTPGEGLYGYTF TGTGCCAGCAGAACACCCGGTGAGGGGCTTTATGGCTACACCTTC
NA TRBJ2-2 TRBV28 NA CASSPRGQGSRNTGELFF TGTGCCAGCAGTCCTCGGGGGCAGGGGTCCAGAAACACCGGGGAGCTGTTTTTT
TRBD2 TRBJ2-5 TRBV6-5 NA CASSYSGTRETQYF TGTGCCAGCAGTTACTCCGGGACTAGAGAGACCCAGTACTTC
TRBD2 TRBJ2-1 TRBV5-1 NA CASSFPGSSGHNEQFF TGCGCCAGCAGCTTCCCCGGGTCTAGCGGACACAATGAGCAGTTCTTC
NA TRBJ2-5 TRBV18 NA CASSLRVGETQYF TGTGCCAGCTCACTCAGGGTAGGAGAGACCCAGTACTTC
TRBD2 TRBJ2-3 TRBV5-1 NA CASRSPSGGTDTQYF TGCGCCAGCAGATCGCCGAGCGGGGGCACAGATACGCAGTATTTT
NA TRBJ2-2 TRBV7-2 NA CASSFAGTNTGELFF TGTGCCAGCAGCTTCGCGGGGACGAACACCGGGGAGCTGTTTTTT
NA TRBJ2-6 TRBV27 NA CASSLYRDSGANVLTF TGTGCCAGCAGTTTATATAGGGACTCTGGGGCCAACGTCCTGACTTTC
TRBD1 TRBJ1-2 TRBV19 NA CASSPAGTGGGYTF TGTGCCAGTAGTCCCGCCGGGACAGGGGGCGGCTACACCTTC
NA TRBJ2-3 TRBV11-2 NA CASSLGVTDTQYF TGTGCCAGCAGCTTGGGAGTAACAGATACGCAGTATTTT
NA TRBJ2-7 TRBV5-8 NA CASSLGFSYEQYF TGTGCCAGCAGCTTAGGTTTCTCCTACGAGCAGTACTTC
NA TRBJ2-7 TRBV11-3 NA CASSLWAGAYEQYF TGTGCCAGCAGCTTATGGGCAGGAGCCTACGAGCAGTACTTC
NA TRBJ2-6 TRBV6-6 NA CASSRGASGANVLTF TGTGCCAGCAGCAGGGGGGCCTCTGGGGCCAACGTCCTGACTTTC